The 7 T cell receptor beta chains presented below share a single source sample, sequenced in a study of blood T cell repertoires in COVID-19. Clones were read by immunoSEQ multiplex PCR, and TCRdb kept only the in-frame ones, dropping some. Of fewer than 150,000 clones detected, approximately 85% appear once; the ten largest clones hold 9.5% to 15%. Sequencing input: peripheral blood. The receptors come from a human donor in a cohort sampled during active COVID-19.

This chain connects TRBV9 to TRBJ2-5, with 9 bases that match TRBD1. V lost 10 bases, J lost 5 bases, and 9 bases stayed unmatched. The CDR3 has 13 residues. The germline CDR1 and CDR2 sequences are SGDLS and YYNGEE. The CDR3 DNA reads TGTGCCGGGGACAGGGTGGGGTCGGAGACCCAGTACTTC. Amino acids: CAGDRVGSETQYF. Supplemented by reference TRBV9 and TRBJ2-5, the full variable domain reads DSGVTQTPKHLITATGQRVTLRCSPRSGDLSVYWYQQSLDQGLQFLIQYYNGEERAKGNILERFSAQQFPDLHSELNLSSLELGDSALYFCAGDRVGSETQYFGPGTRLLVL.

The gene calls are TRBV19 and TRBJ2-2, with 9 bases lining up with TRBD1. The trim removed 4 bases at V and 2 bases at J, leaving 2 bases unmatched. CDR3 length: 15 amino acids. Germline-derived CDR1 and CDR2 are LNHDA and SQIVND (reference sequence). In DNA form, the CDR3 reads TGTGCCAGTAGTACGGGACAGGGAAACACCGGGGAGCTGTTTTTT. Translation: CASSTGQGNTGELFF.

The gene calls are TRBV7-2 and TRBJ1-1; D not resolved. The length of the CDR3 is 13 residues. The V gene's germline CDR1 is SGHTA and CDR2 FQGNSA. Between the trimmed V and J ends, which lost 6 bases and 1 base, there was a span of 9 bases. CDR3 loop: CASRRIGNTEAFF. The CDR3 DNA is TGTGCCAGCAGACGAATCGGGAACACTGAAGCTTTCTTT.

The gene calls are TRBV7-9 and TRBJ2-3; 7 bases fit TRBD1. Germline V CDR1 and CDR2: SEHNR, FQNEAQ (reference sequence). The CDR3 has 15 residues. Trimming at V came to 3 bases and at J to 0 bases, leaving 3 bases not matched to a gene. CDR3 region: CASSLMGQSTDTQYF. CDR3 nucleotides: TGTGCCAGCAGCTTGATGGGACAGAGCACAGATACGCAGTATTTT.

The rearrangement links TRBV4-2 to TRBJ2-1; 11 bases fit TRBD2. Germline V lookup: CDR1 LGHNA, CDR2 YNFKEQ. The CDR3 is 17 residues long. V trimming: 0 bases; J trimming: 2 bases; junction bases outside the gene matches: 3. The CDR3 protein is CASSQELAGGPYNEQFF. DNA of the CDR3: TGTGCCAGCAGCCAAGAGCTAGCGGGGGGCCCCTACAATGAGCAGTTCTTC.

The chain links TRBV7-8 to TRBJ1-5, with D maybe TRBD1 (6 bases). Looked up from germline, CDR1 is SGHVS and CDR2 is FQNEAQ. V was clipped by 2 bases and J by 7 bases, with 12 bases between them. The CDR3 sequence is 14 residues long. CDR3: CASSLPTTGQPQHF. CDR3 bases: TGTGCCAGCAGCTTACCCACTACAGGGCAGCCCCAGCATTTT.

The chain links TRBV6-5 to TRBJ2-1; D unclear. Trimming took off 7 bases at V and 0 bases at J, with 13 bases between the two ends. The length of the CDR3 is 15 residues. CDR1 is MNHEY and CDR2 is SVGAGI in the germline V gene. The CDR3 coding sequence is TGTGCCAGCAAAGAAACCCTGAGCTCCTACAATGAGCAGTTCTTC. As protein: CASKETLSSYNEQFF.